These 9 T cell receptor beta chains were all obtained from the same sample, sequenced in a study of OX40 agonist ivuxolimab in advanced cancers. Sequenced by immunoSEQ multiplex PCR; TCRdb stores in-frame clones only, minus some. The table records approximately 46,000 clones, roughly 80% of them present only once. Here the sequenced sample was CD4+ or CD8+ T cells sorted from blood, taken in a trial of the OX40 agonist ivuxolimab. These receptors were collected from an adult with an advanced solid tumor such as melanoma, head and neck, liver or kidney cancer.

The chain combines TRBV9 with TRBJ2-1; D is perhaps TRBD2 (5 bases). CDR1 and CDR2 from the germline V gene are SGDLS and YYNGEE. The ends were cut back, 3 bases at V and 5 bases at J, with 12 bases in the middle. CDR3 size: 14 residues. CDR3 protein: CASSAAGVHNEQFF. The CDR3 DNA sequence: TGTGCCAGCAGCGCGGCCGGGGTTCACAATGAGCAGTTCTTC.

The chain joins TRBV5-6 to TRBJ2-5, with a tentative D call TRBD2 (6 bases). V was trimmed by 1 base and J by 5 bases, leaving 12 bases between them. CDR3 length: 14 residues. Germline loops: CDR1 SGHDT, CDR2 YYEEEE. The CDR3 is CASSLRESPETQYF. As DNA, the CDR3 is TGTGCCAGCAGCTTGCGGGAGTCCCCGGAGACCCAGTACTTC.

CDR3 loop: CASSPRQNTEAFF. CDR3 in DNA: TGTGCCAGCTCACCACGCCAGAACACTGAAGCTTTCTTT. J is TRBJ1-1 and V is TRBV18; D remains ambiguous. The germline gives CDR1 KGHSH, CDR2 LQKENI. This CDR3 contains 13 residues. The ends were cut back, 1 base at V and 1 base at J, with 4 bases in the middle.

The chain's CDR3 is CASSPWTGPNEQFF. The DNA of the CDR3 is TGTGCCAGCAGTCCATGGACAGGGCCCAATGAGCAGTTCTTC. The chain joins TRBV27 to TRBJ2-1, with 8 bases fitting TRBD1. Germline CDR1 reads MNHEY; CDR2 reads SMNVEV (reference sequence). The CDR3 runs to 14 residues. Unmatched junction bases numbered 6, after V lost 5 bases and J lost 6 bases.

The rearrangement links TRBV6-6 to TRBJ1-2; 7 bases are a match to TRBD1. The J segment lost 6 bases and the V segment lost 5 bases, leaving 9 bases of the junction unmatched. CDR1 MNHNY and CDR2 SVGAGI come from the germline V gene (reference sequence). The CDR3 length is 14 residues. The CDR3 here is CASSPTGILDGYTF. In DNA form, the CDR3 reads TGTGCCAGCAGTCCGACAGGGATTTTGGATGGCTACACCTTC.

In this sample, this clone turned up a few times. The chain employs TRBV4-1 and TRBJ2-5; 8 bases line up with TRBD2. The CDR3 totals 17 residues. Germline loops: CDR1 MGHRA, CDR2 YSYEKL. The junction had 11 bases not matched to a gene; V was cut back by 0 bases and J by 5 bases. The CDR3 loop reads CASSQDLLAGRGETQYF. In DNA, the CDR3 is TGCGCCAGCAGCCAAGACCTATTAGCGGGAAGGGGGGAGACCCAGTACTTC.

The chain has TRBV14 and TRBJ1-2; 8 bases map to TRBD1. CDR3 length equals 13 residues. With V trimmed by 5 bases and J by 4 bases, 3 bases remained unmatched. Germline V gene data show CDR1 as SGHDN and CDR2 as FVKESK. The CDR3 protein is CASSDRGSYGYTF. The CDR3 DNA follows: TGTGCCAGCAGCGACAGGGGAAGCTATGGCTACACCTTC.

This rearrangement joins TRBV27 to TRBJ1-2; D gene uncertain. V dropped 7 bases and J dropped 5 bases, with 8 bases sitting between them. The length of the CDR3 is 11 residues. Germline CDR1 reads MNHEY; CDR2 reads SMNVEV (reference sequence). The DNA of the CDR3 is TGTGCCAGCAAGGCGGGGTATGGCTACACCTTC. Protein sequence: CASKAGYGYTF.

This chain's CDR3 is CASSGTGAGANVLTF. The CDR3 bases are TGCGCCAGCAGCGGAACAGGGGCTGGGGCCAACGTCCTGACTTTC. The chain uses TRBV5-1 and TRBJ2-6; the match to TRBD1 covers 7 bases. The CDR3 runs 15 residues. Germline trimming cut 4 bases from V and 2 bases from J; bases unmatched to any gene: 3. CDR1 is SGHRS and CDR2 is YFSETQ in the germline V gene.